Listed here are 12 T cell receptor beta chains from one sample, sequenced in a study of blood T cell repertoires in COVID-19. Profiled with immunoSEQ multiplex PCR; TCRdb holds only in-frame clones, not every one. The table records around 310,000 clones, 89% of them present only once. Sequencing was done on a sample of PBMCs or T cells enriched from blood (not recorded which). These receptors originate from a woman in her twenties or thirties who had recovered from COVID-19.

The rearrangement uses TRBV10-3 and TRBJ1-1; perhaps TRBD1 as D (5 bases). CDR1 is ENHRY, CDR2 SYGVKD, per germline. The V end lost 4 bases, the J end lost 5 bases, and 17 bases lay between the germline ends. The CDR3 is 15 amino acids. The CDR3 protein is CAISVGGAVGTEAFF. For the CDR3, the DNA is TGTGCCATCAGTGTCGGAGGGGCCGTAGGTACTGAAGCTTTCTTT.

CDR3 DNA: TGTGCCAGCGGGAGGGATAGTACGAACACTGAAGCTTTCTTT. Protein sequence: CASGRDSTNTEAFF. The chain couples TRBV28 to TRBJ1-1; D ambiguous. This CDR3 is built from 14 residues. V gave up 8 bases and J gave up 1 base, with 14 bases separating them. Germline V gene sequence: CDR1 MDHEN, CDR2 SYDVKM.

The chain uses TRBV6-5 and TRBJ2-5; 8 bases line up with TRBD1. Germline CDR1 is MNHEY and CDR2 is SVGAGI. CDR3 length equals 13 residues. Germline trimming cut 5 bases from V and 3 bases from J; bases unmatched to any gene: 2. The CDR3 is CASSPGGEETQYF. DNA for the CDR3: TGTGCCAGCAGTCCAGGGGGCGAAGAGACCCAGTACTTC.

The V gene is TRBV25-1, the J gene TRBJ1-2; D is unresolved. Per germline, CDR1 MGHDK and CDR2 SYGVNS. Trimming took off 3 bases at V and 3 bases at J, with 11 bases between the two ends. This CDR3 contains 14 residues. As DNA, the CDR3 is TGTGCCAGCAGTGAGGGAGCAGTCGACTATGGCTACACCTTC. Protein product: CASSEGAVDYGYTF.

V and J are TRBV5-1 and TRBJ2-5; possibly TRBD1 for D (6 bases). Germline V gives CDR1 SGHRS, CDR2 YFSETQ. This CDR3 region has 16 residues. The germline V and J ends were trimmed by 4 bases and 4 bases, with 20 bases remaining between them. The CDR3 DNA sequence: TGCGCCAGCAGCACGCGCGGCAGGGGAGAGGGAGAGACCCAGTACTTC. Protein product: CASSTRGRGEGETQYF.

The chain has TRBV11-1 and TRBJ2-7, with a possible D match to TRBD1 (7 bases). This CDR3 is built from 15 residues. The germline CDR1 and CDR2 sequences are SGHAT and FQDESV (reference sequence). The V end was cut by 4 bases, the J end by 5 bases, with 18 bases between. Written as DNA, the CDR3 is TGTGCCAGCAGCTCGGGGGACAGAATGGTCCACGAGCAGTACTTC. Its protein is CASSSGDRMVHEQYF.

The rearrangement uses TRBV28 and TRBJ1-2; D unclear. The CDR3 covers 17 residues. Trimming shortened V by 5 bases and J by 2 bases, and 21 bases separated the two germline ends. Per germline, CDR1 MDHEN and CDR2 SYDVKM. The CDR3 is CASSDSTFGKNNYGYTF. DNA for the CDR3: TGTGCCAGCAGTGACTCCACTTTCGGGAAAAACAACTATGGCTACACCTTC.

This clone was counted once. This chain's CDR3 is CASRLTGDSNQPQHF. The CDR3 bases are TGTGCCAGCAGATTAACAGGGGATAGCAATCAGCCCCAGCATTTT. The chain carries TRBV6-5 and TRBJ1-5, with 7 bases lining up with TRBD1. J was trimmed by 0 bases and V by 6 bases; bases with no gene match: 5. The CDR3 runs 15 residues. In germline, CDR1 is MNHEY, CDR2 SVGAGI.

DNA of the CDR3: TGTGCCAGCAGTTACGGGTCAGGGAACACTGAAGCTTTCTTT. Its translation: CASSYGSGNTEAFF. The rearrangement links TRBV6-2 or TRBV6-3 to TRBJ1-1; no firm D call. Trimming shortened V by 2 bases and J by 1 base, and 8 bases separated the two germline ends. Germline CDR1 reads MNHEY; CDR2 reads SVGEGT. The length of the CDR3 is 14 residues.

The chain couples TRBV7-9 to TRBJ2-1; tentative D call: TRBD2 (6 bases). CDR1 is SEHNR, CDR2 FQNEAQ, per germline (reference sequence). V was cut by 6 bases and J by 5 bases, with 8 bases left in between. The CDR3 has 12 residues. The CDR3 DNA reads TGTGCCAGCAGGGCTAGCGACAATGAGCAGTTCTTC. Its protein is CASRASDNEQFF. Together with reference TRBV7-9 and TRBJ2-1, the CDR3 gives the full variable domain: DTGVSQNPRHKITKRGQNVTFRCDPISEHNRLYWYRQTLGQGPEFLTYFQNEAQLEKSRLLSDRFSAERPKGSFSTLEIQRTEQGDSAMYLCASRASDNEQFFGPGTRLTVL.

CDR3 bases: TGCAGCGTCGCCCTACTAGCGGGCCCCACAGATACGCAGTATTTT. Amino acid sequence: CSVALLAGPTDTQYF. The chain links TRBV29-1 to TRBJ2-3; 9 bases line up with TRBD2. Trimming took 6 bases from V and 2 from J; bases not matched to a gene: 9. The length of the CDR3 is 15 residues. From germline, CDR1 is SQVTM and CDR2 ANQGSEA.

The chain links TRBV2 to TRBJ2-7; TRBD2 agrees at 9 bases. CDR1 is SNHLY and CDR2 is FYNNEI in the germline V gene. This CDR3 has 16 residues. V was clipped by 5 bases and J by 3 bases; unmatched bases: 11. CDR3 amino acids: CASSRRASGVYYEQYF. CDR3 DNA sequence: TGTGCCAGCAGTAGACGAGCTAGCGGGGTATACTACGAGCAGTACTTC. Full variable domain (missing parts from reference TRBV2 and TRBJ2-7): EPEVTQTPSHQVTQMGQEVILRCVPISNHLYFYWYRQILGQKVEFLVSFYNNEISEKSEIFDDQFSVERPDGSNFTLKIRSTKLEDSAMYFCASSRRASGVYYEQYFGPGTRLTVT.